The 10 T cell receptor beta chains presented below share a single source sample, sequenced in a study of T cell repertoires in cytomegalovirus infection (dated by TCRdb to between 2019 and 2020). These receptors are not linked to any known antigen. Sequenced using an Illumina HiSeq 1500. Starting from the raw public reads, TCRdb applied fastp trimming at Q25, assembled clones with MiXCR and retained in-frame beta chains. One record per CDR3 amino acid sequence lists the most common genes and DNA. Here the sample has about 310,000 distinct CDR3 sequences; around 25% occur a single time. About an eighth of the sample rests with the top ten. Sample treatment or condition, as interpreted from the label and publication: in vitro stimulation with specific CMV peptide epitopes to enrich CMV-specific T cells. This specimen was cultured PBMCs, taken from culture after CMV antigen stimulation. These receptors were obtained from a human donor in good health (CMV status not recorded). Some clones in this sample may be carry-over from other donors' samples.

This rearrangement joins TRBV11-2 to TRBJ1-2; D might be TRBD1 (5 bases). The CDR3 covers 14 residues. Germline V CDR1 and CDR2: SGHAT, FQNNGV. With 7 bases removed from V and 0 bases from J, the gap between germline ends came to 12 bases. The CDR3 DNA reads as TGTGCCAGCACCCAGGGAGCCGCTAACTATGGCTACACCTTC. Encoded protein: CASTQGAANYGYTF.

This clonotype has a count of ten or more. V and J are TRBV7-2 and TRBJ2-5; TRBD2 might be the D (6 bases). CDR1 is SGHTA, CDR2 FQGNSA, per germline. The CDR3 is 17 residues long. Trimming stripped 0 bases from V and 4 bases from J, with 18 bases between. DNA of the CDR3: TGTGCCAGCAGCTTAGCCCAGGGAGGAGCCCTTAGAGAGACCCAGTACTTC. It translates to CASSLAQGGALRETQYF.

The chain links TRBV27 to TRBJ1-5; D uncertain. V was clipped by 5 bases and J by 0 bases, with 5 bases between them. CDR1 and CDR2 from the germline V gene are MNHEY and SMNVEV (reference sequence). The CDR3 is made up of 13 amino acids. In DNA form, the CDR3 reads TGTGCCAGCAGTGGGCATAGCAATCAGCCCCAGCATTTT. Its protein product is CASSGHSNQPQHF.

This clonotype was seen ten or more times. The CDR3 here is CASSTWDRGAGYTF. The CDR3 coding sequence is TGTGCCAGTAGTACCTGGGACAGGGGTGCTGGCTACACCTTC. The chain employs TRBV19 and TRBJ1-2; TRBD1 aligns across 10 bases. Unmatched junction bases numbered 6, after V lost 4 bases and J lost 7 bases. The CDR3 covers 14 residues. Germline CDR1 and CDR2: LNHDA and SQIVND (reference sequence).

The table lists this clonotype with a few counts. The gene calls are TRBV6-6 and TRBJ2-3, with TRBD2 matching over 11 bases. This CDR3 has 17 amino acids. CDR1 is MNHNY, CDR2 SVGAGI, per germline (reference sequence). The V segment lost 0 bases and the J segment 0 bases; nucleotides outside the gene matches: 2. For the CDR3, the DNA is TGTGCCAGCAGTTACTCGAGACTAGCGGGAAGCACAGATACGCAGTATTTT. The encoded protein is CASSYSRLAGSTDTQYF.

This clonotype was seen ten or more times. This chain connects TRBV7-2 to TRBJ1-1; 8 bases match TRBD1. The CDR3 runs 14 residues. Germline values: CDR1 SGHTA, CDR2 FQGNSA. The V segment lost 5 bases and the J segment 7 bases; nucleotides outside the gene matches: 9. The CDR3 bases are TGTGCCAGCAGCCCGGACAGGGTCTTCGGTGAAGCTTTCTTT. Its translation: CASSPDRVFGEAFF.

In this sample, this clonotype turned up a few times. This rearrangement joins TRBV4-1 to TRBJ2-3; D remains unclear. The germline CDR1 and CDR2 sequences are MGHRA and YSYEKL. This CDR3 region has 14 residues. Trimming removed 1 base at V and 4 bases at J, with 9 bases between. The CDR3 nucleotides read TGCGCCAGCAGCCAAGGTGTCCTCGCAGATACGCAGTATTTT. Protein product: CASSQGVLADTQYF.

V and J are TRBV12-3 or TRBV12-4 and TRBJ2-3; perhaps D is TRBD1 or TRBD2 (5 bases each). V shed 3 bases and J shed 5 bases, with 12 bases lying between them. The CDR3 has 14 amino acids. CDR3 amino acids: CASSLLLGEDTQYF. The CDR3 DNA is TGTGCCAGCAGTTTGCTTTTGGGGGAAGATACGCAGTATTTT.

The V and J genes are TRBV12-3 or TRBV12-4 and TRBJ2-6, with no clear D. This CDR3 spans 16 amino acids. V was trimmed by 6 bases and J by 4 bases, leaving 16 bases between them. The CDR3 spells CASSQWMGFGANVLTF. The DNA for the CDR3 is TGTGCCAGCAGCCAATGGATGGGTTTCGGGGCCAACGTCCTGACTTTC.

This chain joins TRBV5-6 and TRBJ2-3; D is undetermined. The CDR3 sequence is 17 residues long. CDR1 is SGHDT and CDR2 is YYEEEE in the germline V gene. The ends were cut back, 0 bases at V and 6 bases at J, with 20 bases in the middle. The CDR3 DNA sequence: TGTGCCAGCAGCTTGGCCCGGGTGCAGTCGACGAAGGATACGCAGTATTTT. It translates to CASSLARVQSTKDTQYF.